This is a list of T cell receptor beta chains from one sample in a study of T cell repertoires in cytomegalovirus infection. No antigen has been identified for these receptors. TCRdb ran MiXCR on the reads and lists one entry per CDR3 protein. In the table there are tens of thousands of distinct CDR3 sequences, about half of which are singletons. Material: CD8+ T cells from cultured PBMCs, obtained from culture after CMV antigen stimulation. These receptors came from a human donor in good health (CMV status not recorded). Some clones in this sample may be carry-over from other donors' samples. Each CDR3 is given with its conserved first and last residue. The D gene is left open where the match is weak. The size entry is marked missing in some rows and otherwise reads once, few, many or a size class.

>.|.|TRBV12-5|TRBJ2-7
TGTGCTAGTGGTTTCCGGGACACTTCCTACGAGCAGTACTTC
CASGFRDTSYEQYF
>.|few|TRBV4-2|TRBJ1-5
TGTGCCAGCAGCCAAGTCCCGTCTAGCAATCAGCCCCAGCATTTT
CASSQVPSSNQPQHF
>TRBD1|many|TRBV19|TRBJ2-1
TGTGCCAGTAGTAGGACAGGGCCCAATGAGCAGTTCTTC
CASSRTGPNEQFF
>TRBD1|once|TRBV12-3/TRBV12-4|TRBJ1-4
TGTGCCAGCACCACAGGGGGTAGTAGGGAAAAACTGTTTTTT
CASTTGGSREKLFF
>.|.|TRBV4-1|TRBJ2-7
TGCGCCAGCAGCCAAGAGAGGGGATTCTCCTACGAGCAGTACTTC
CASSQERGFSYEQYF
>.|.|TRBV27|TRBJ2-3
TGTGCCAGCAGTCAGGGAGAGGGCACAGATACGCAGTATTTT
CASSQGEGTDTQYF
>TRBD2|.|TRBV29-1|TRBJ2-7
TGCAGCGTTGCTGGCGGGAGGGCCTACGAGCAGTACTTC
CSVAGGRAYEQYF
>.|.|TRBV28|TRBJ1-2
TGTGCCAGCAGTTATAACTATGGCTACACCTTC
CASSYNYGYTF
>.|.|TRBV2|TRBJ2-7
TGTGCCAGCCTGGGACAATCAAACGAGCAGTACTTC
CASLGQSNEQYF
>.|.|TRBV20-1|TRBJ2-2
TGCAGTGCTAGGAAACCCAACACCGGGGAGCTGTTTTTT
CSARKPNTGELFF
>.|.|TRBV3-1|TRBJ2-7
TGTGCCAGCAGCCAAGATCGGGCGGGGCCCGAGGGGGAGCAGTACTTC
CASSQDRAGPEGEQYF
>.|few|TRBV7-9|TRBJ1-1
TGTGCCAGCAGCTTACATCGTTTGGACGCTGAAGCTTTCTTT
CASSLHRLDAEAFF
>.|.|TRBV11-2|TRBJ1-4
TGTGCCAGCAGCCCCCGAGGGGGGACGGGTGAAAAACTGTTTTTT
CASSPRGGTGEKLFF
>.|few|TRBV7-8|TRBJ1-1
TGTGCCAGCAGCCGACGGTTGAACACTGAAGCTTTCTTT
CASSRRLNTEAFF
>.|few|TRBV7-2|TRBJ2-3
TGTGCCAGCAGCTTAGCGCTAGTGGGAGGCACAGATACGCAGTATTTT
CASSLALVGGTDTQYF
>.|.|TRBV19|TRBJ1-5
TGTGCCAGCAGGTTAGGCTATAGCAATCAGCCCCAGCATTTT
CASRLGYSNQPQHF
>.|.|TRBV11-2|TRBJ1-5
TGTGCCAGCAGCCCAGCGGGAATAAATCAGCCCCAGCATTTT
CASSPAGINQPQHF
>.|few|TRBV7-9|TRBJ1-1
TGTGCCAGCAGCCCCTTCGACAGGTTTGAAGCTTTCTTT
CASSPFDRFEAFF
>TRBD1|few|TRBV29-1|TRBJ2-1
TGCAGCGTTACAGGGGGTTCCTACAATGAGCAGTTCTTC
CSVTGGSYNEQFF
>.|.|TRBV4-1|TRBJ1-1
TGCGCCAGCAGCCTAAGGGAGTTGAACACTGAAGCTTTCTTT
CASSLRELNTEAFF
>.|.|TRBV6-2/TRBV6-3|TRBJ2-7
TGTGCCAGCACCATCGGACGGGTCTACGAGCAGTACTTC
CASTIGRVYEQYF
>.|.|TRBV7-8|TRBJ1-1
TGTGCCAGCAGCTTAAGGCAGTTCTCCACTGAAGCTTTCTTT
CASSLRQFSTEAFF
>.|.|TRBV28|TRBJ2-5
TGTGCCAGCAGTAGCGGGCGAGGAGACTGGGAGACCCAGTACTTC
CASSSGRGDWETQYF